Listed here is a single T cell receptor beta chain. Its antigen remains unidentified. Germline V gives CDR1 SGHVS, CDR2 FNYEAQ. The CDR3 is made up of 14 amino acids. With 2 bases removed from V and 9 bases from J, the gap between germline ends came to 14 bases. The method was immunoSEQ multiplex PCR; TCRdb's version includes in-frame clones alone and lacks a portion of them. Of 1.6 million or so clones listed, approximately 98.5% are singletons. This sample was included in a study of shared clonotypes between healthy human individuals. Study-wide results and caveats: Researchers found naive subsets generally carried larger estimated richness than memory subsets. The study found roughly 5% of naive CD4 clonotypes shared across a few donors.

This chain uses TRBV7-6 with TRBJ2-1; tentatively, D is TRBD2 (5 bases). The sequenced sample was naive CD4+ T cells sorted from blood. Subset denoted: CD45RA+ positively selected. The source is a man aged 25 to 45 in good health. In DNA, the CDR3 is TGTGCCAGCAGCTTAACAGCGGCGAACAGTGAGCAGTTCTTC. It specifies CASSLTAANSEQFF.